The sequence of this T cell receptor beta chain was determined in a study of CD8 T cells in ankylosing spondylitis. One entry per CDR3 protein results from TCRdb running MiXCR on the 5' RACE reads. The top ten hold 9.1% of the sample, which has 250,000 to 400,000 distinct CDR3 sequences, roughly 11% seen once. There are many counts of this clonotype. Its antigen remains unidentified. The V gene lost 3 bases and the J gene lost 0 bases, with 7 bases spanning the gap. Germline V gives CDR1 DFQATT, CDR2 SNEGSKA (reference sequence). The CDR3 has 13 residues. Study-wide results and caveats: A CD8+ phenotype characterized the disease-linked clones, which were relatively rare in peripheral blood. Several highly homologous variants made up a TCR beta motif that seemed to typify ankylosing spondylitis blood.

The chain uses TRBV20-1 and TRBJ2-3; D gene uncertain. What was sequenced was blood, either unsorted or a sorted T cell fraction (not recorded which). This TCR came from a female donor with ankylosing spondylitis or in good health (not recorded which). This chain's CDR3 is CSARAASTDTQYF. In DNA form, the CDR3 reads TGCAGTGCTAGGGCAGCTAGCACAGATACGCAGTATTTT.